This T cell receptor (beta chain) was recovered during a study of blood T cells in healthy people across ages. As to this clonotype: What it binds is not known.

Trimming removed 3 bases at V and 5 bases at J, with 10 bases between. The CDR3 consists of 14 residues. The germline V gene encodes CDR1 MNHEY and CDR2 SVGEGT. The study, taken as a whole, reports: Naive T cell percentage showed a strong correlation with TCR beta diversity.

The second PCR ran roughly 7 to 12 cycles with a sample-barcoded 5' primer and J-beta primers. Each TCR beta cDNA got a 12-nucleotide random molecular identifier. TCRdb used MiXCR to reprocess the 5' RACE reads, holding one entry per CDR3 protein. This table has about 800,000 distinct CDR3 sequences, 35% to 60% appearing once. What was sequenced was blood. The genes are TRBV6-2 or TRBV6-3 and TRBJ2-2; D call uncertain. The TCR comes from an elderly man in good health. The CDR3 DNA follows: TGTGCCAGCAGTTATAACGGTGGTACCGGGGAGCTGTTTTTT. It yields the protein CASSYNGGTGELFF.